The rows below give T cell receptor beta chains drawn from one sample of a study of response to subunit inactivated influenza vaccine. TCRdb re-called the RT-PCR reads through MiXCR, storing one row per CDR3 protein. The sample has hundreds of thousands of distinct CDR3 sequences, 13% to 15% seen once. Sequencing was performed on PBMCs from blood, taken around two weeks before vaccination. The source of these receptors is a man in his fifties who received an inactivated influenza vaccine. The CDR3 runs from the conserved cysteine through the conserved F or W. Fields, in order: clone size, V gene, J gene, D gene, CDR3 DNA, CDR3 protein. The D gene is left open where the match is weak. Rows give clone size only sometimes, using once, few, many, or a class for an expanded clone.

abundance: few
v_gene: TRBV25-1
j_gene: TRBJ2-1
d_gene: TRBD2
CDR3nt: TGTGCCAGCAGCCATCCAAGCGGGGGCCGATACAATGAGCAGTTCTTC
CDR3aa: CASSHPSGGRYNEQFF

abundance: many
v_gene: TRBV11-2
j_gene: TRBJ2-1
d_gene: -
CDR3nt: TGTGCCAGCAGCTCCGGGCCCCAGGGGTTCTTC
CDR3aa: CASSSGPQGFF

abundance: many
v_gene: TRBV4-3
j_gene: TRBJ2-2
d_gene: TRBD2
CDR3nt: TGCGCCAGCAGCCAAGAGTTCAGAGCGGGAGCGAACGGGGAGCTGTTTTTT
CDR3aa: CASSQEFRAGANGELFF

abundance: few
v_gene: TRBV5-1
j_gene: TRBJ1-2
d_gene: -
CDR3nt: TGCGCCAGCAGCTTCACAGGCCTGTATGGCTACACCTTC
CDR3aa: CASSFTGLYGYTF

abundance: -
v_gene: TRBV6-1
j_gene: TRBJ1-3
d_gene: -
CDR3nt: TGTGCCAGCATCCGGACCCTCAGCACTGGAAACACCATATATTTT
CDR3aa: CASIRTLSTGNTIYF

abundance: -
v_gene: TRBV20-1
j_gene: TRBJ2-7
d_gene: -
CDR3nt: TGCAGTGCTAGCCGGGACTCCTCCTACGAGCAGTACTTC
CDR3aa: CSASRDSSYEQYF

abundance: -
v_gene: TRBV3-1
j_gene: TRBJ1-1
d_gene: TRBD1
CDR3nt: TGTGCCAGCAGCCAAGGGGACAGGGGTTGGGTGAGCACTGAAGCTTTCTTT
CDR3aa: CASSQGDRGWVSTEAFF

abundance: few
v_gene: TRBV6-2/TRBV6-3
j_gene: TRBJ2-1
d_gene: TRBD2
CDR3nt: TGTGCCAGCACCTGGGACCAGCGGGAGAGCTCCTACAATGAGCAGTTCTTC
CDR3aa: CASTWDQRESSYNEQFF

abundance: -
v_gene: TRBV27
j_gene: TRBJ1-6
d_gene: TRBD1
CDR3nt: TGTGCCAGCAGGACAGGGACACTAAATTCACCCCTCCACTTT
CDR3aa: CASRTGTLNSPLHF

abundance: many
v_gene: TRBV4-1
j_gene: TRBJ2-3
d_gene: TRBD2
CDR3nt: TGCGCCAGCAGCCAATTCGGGGGGAGCACAGATACGCAGTATTTT
CDR3aa: CASSQFGGSTDTQYF

abundance: -
v_gene: TRBV28
j_gene: TRBJ2-2
d_gene: -
CDR3nt: TGTGCCAGCAGACCCTACTATGCTGGAGGGAACACCGGGGAGCTGTTTTTT
CDR3aa: CASRPYYAGGNTGELFF